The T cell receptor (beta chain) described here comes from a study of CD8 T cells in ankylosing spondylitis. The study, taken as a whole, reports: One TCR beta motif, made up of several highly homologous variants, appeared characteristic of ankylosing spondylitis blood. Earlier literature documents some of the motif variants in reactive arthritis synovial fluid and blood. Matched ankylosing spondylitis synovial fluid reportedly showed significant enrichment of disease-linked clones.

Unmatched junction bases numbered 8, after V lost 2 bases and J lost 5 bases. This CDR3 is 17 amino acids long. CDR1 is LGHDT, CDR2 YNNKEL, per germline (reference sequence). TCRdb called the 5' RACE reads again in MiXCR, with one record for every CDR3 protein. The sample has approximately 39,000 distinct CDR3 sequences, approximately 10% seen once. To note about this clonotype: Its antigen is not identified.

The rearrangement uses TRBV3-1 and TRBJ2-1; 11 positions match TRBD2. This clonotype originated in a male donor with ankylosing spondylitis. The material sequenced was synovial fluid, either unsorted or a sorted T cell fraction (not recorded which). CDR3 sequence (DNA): TGTGCCAGCAGCCAACTAGCGGGAGGTGGAACACACAATGAGCAGTTCTTC. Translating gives CASSQLAGGGTHNEQFF.